The source of this T cell receptor beta chain is a study of T cell clones after liver transplantation (dated by TCRdb to between 2018 and 2021). Regarding the research as a whole: Samples were obtained from ITN030ST, a randomized trial in which withdrawal of immunosuppression was attempted within 2 years of liver transplantation. A cohort of 8 liver transplant recipients was studied, of whom 3 were classified as tolerant and 5 as non-tolerant. No induction therapy was given to the subjects, and standard immunosuppression was administered until randomization at 12-24 months post-transplant. Blood samples were taken pre-transplant, pre-randomization before withdrawal, and post-randomization after full withdrawal or failed withdrawal. To count as tolerant, a recipient had to stay completely off immunosuppression for at least one year without liver enzymes climbing beyond twice the upper limit of normal. After a pre-transplant mixed lymphocyte reaction, TCRbeta sequencing was used to pinpoint donor-reactive T cell clones, which were subsequently tracked in post-transplant blood. Third party-reactive TCRbeta sequences were also identified from pre-transplant MLRs to serve as an antigen-independent comparator for donor-reactive sequences. Three of the eight recipients were HCV-positive; the others were transplanted for non-autoimmune, non-viral indications. Study-level results and caveats: In a couple of subjects, low numbers of available donor cells limited the measurable donor-reactive repertoire. In 5 of 8 subjects, regardless of tolerance or HCV status, circulating donor-reactive CD4 TCRbeta sequences dropped significantly post-transplant. The decline in donor-reactive sequences exceeded the decline in third party-reactive sequences, suggesting partial antigen-specific deletion that was unrelated to withdrawal success. Since no allograft tissue specimens were available, donor-reactive T cells may have migrated into the graft instead of being deleted. Because of small, heterogeneous patient numbers and non-standardized post-transplant time points, the conclusions were only preliminary. When repertoire turnover was accounted for, significantly reduced detection of donor-reactive sequences was found in 7 of 8 subjects for CD4 and in 8 of 8 subjects for CD8.

Frozen genomic DNA underwent high-throughput TCRbeta CDR3 sequencing by immunoSEQ, including PCR amplification, mapping, bias correction and internal controls. The study's own analysis went as follows. Productive rearrangements were kept, and unique TCRbeta sequences were defined by CDR3 nucleotide sequence plus V and J gene. For a sequence to be called donor-reactive, it needed a frequency of at least 0.01% and at least 5-fold expansion in CFSE-low cells compared with unstimulated pre-transplant cells. To ensure at least 90% detection power, minimum frequency thresholds were set for each subject based on that subject's lowest-template unstimulated sample. Jensen-Shannon divergence between the top 1000 TCRbeta sequences after and before transplant was used to measure repertoire turnover. Two-sided Fisher's exact tests were used to test for changes in how often donor-reactive sequences were detected. TCRdb obtained this table from immuneACCESS and retained in-frame rearrangements with V and J assigned. These tables miss some clones; where compared with another copy, unresolved V genes account for less than half of the shortfall, and the remainder is unexplained. V, J and clone size reflect that table, while D and trimming were determined from the DNA. The sample table records around 60,000 clones; 65% to 75% of these occur just once. Around 16% of the sample rests with the top ten.

Per the publication, the time point label means: pre-transplant. Unstimulated PBMCs, after thawing, were stained for CD3, CD4 and CD8 and then FACS-sorted into CD3+CD4+ and CD3+CD8+ populations. Each of the 8 studied subjects was randomized to immunosuppression withdrawal. The Qiagen DNeasy Blood and Tissue Kit was used to isolate genomic DNA. This clone occurred a few times. Which antigen it targets is not known. Base-call qualities are not available, and no considerably larger clone is one nucleotide away. The sequence was collected from a human donor who received a liver transplant. This sample comprised CD4+ T cells from blood, obtained before liver transplant.

The base sequence is TGTGCCAGCAGCCAAGATCTTGTCTACGGGGTGGTAGAGCCCCAGCATTTT. This translates into CASSQDLVYGVVEPQHF. The V and J genes are TRBV14 and TRBJ1-5; no D gene is confidently identified. Trimming removed 0 bases from V and 8 bases from J, leaving 20 bases between the germline ends. Inclusive of the bounding cysteine and phenylalanine, the CDR3 is 17 residues long. The CDR3 DNA has 51 bases and is translated from base 1. CDR1 and CDR2 are drawn from the germline V gene: SGHDN, FVKESK.